Many counts were recorded for the clone carrying this T cell receptor beta chain. The target antigen is unknown. Preparation of TCR beta libraries was done by quantitative 5'-RACE with molecular barcodes. TCRdb redid the calling of the 5' RACE reads with MiXCR, one entry per CDR3 protein. This table holds more than 150,000 distinct CDR3 sequences, around 13% found once. This specimen comes from a study of CD8 T cells in ankylosing spondylitis. Trimming removed 7 bases from V and 4 bases from J, with 16 bases in between. The CDR3 runs to 14 residues. CDR1 is SEHNR, CDR2 FQNEAQ, per germline (reference sequence). General study results and limits: Disease-linked clones reportedly concentrated significantly in matched ankylosing spondylitis synovial fluid. Ankylosing spondylitis blood seemed to carry a telltale TCR beta motif made of several highly homologous variants. Before this, some motif variants had been reported in reactive arthritis synovial fluid and blood.

The specimen was blood, either unsorted or a sorted T cell fraction (not recorded which). The TCR sequence derives from a female donor with ankylosing spondylitis or in good health (not recorded which). V usage is TRBV7-9 and J usage is TRBJ1-1, with D unclear. The DNA for the CDR3 is TGTGCCAGCACCCCGGGAGGGATGGGCACTGAAGCTTTCTTT. This gives the protein CASTPGGMGTEAFF.